A single sample is the source of the 20 T cell receptor beta chains below, sequenced in a study of cytomegalovirus exposure and HLA in healthy donors listed by TCRdb under 2017. Libraries came from the immunoSEQ multiplex PCR assay. A mixture of 60 forward primers for TCR Vbeta segments and 13 reverse primers for TCR Jbeta segments was used in the multiplex PCR. TCRdb retrieved this table from immuneACCESS and kept in-frame rearrangements only. Not all clones are present; in checked studies, unresolved V genes account for under half, and no reason is known for the remainder. The sample table records 81,000 or so clones; roughly 77% of these occur just once. The ten most abundant clones make up 4% to 5% of the sample. Sequenced input: PBMCs. The receptor set was obtained from a man in his 60s in good health and CMV-seronegative.

This chain uses TRBV30 with TRBJ1-2; D is uncertain. Between the trimmed V and J ends, which lost 0 bases and 5 bases, there was a span of 19 bases. The CDR3 sequence is 16 residues long. CDR1 is GTSNPN and CDR2 is SVGIG in the germline V gene (reference sequence). The CDR3 sequence: CAWSVLNGGPAYGYTF. As DNA, the CDR3 is TGTGCCTGGAGTGTACTGAACGGCGGCCCGGCTTATGGCTACACCTTC.

This chain links TRBV18 with TRBJ1-2, with D uncertain. V lost 0 bases, J lost 4 bases, and 9 bases lay in between. CDR1 KGHSH and CDR2 LQKENI come from the germline V gene. The CDR3 totals 14 residues. Here the CDR3 DNA reads TGTGCCAGCTCACCACCGGCACGGAGCTATGGCTACACCTTC. The encoded protein is CASSPPARSYGYTF.

This chain links TRBV10-3 with TRBJ1-2; 11 nucleotides match TRBD1. The CDR3 consists of 15 residues. Germline V lookup: CDR1 ENHRY, CDR2 SYGVKD. V lost 3 bases and J lost 8; bases outside the gene matches: 8. CDR3 nucleotides: TGTGCCATCAGTGACCCGGACAGGGGGCTACGCGGCTACACCTTC. This sequence encodes CAISDPDRGLRGYTF.

The chain carries TRBV4-1 and TRBJ1-2; D remains ambiguous. Germline V gene data show CDR1 as MGHRA and CDR2 as YSYEKL. Deletions cut 1 base from V and 8 bases from J, with 14 bases between. The CDR3 has 14 amino acids. CDR3 nucleotides: TGCGCCAGCAGCCAAGCGGAACGGGTTAAGGGCTACACCTTC. Amino acids: CASSQAERVKGYTF.

V is TRBV5-1 and J is TRBJ1-4, with D perhaps TRBD1 (6 bases). CDR3 size: 16 residues. The germline V gene has CDR1 SGHRS and CDR2 YFSETQ. Trimming pared 1 base from V and 2 bases from J, leaving 12 bases between. The CDR3 spells CASSLMGAGTNEKLFF. The CDR3 bases are TGCGCCAGCAGCTTGATGGGGGCTGGGACTAATGAAAAACTGTTTTTT. Using reference TRBV5-1 and TRBJ1-4 for the parts outside the CDR3, the full variable domain is KAGVTQTPRYLIKTRGQQVTLSCSPISGHRSVSWYQQTPGQGLQFLFEYFSETQRNKGNFPGRFSGRQFSNSRSEMNVSTLELGDSALYLCASSLMGAGTNEKLFFGSGTQLSVL.

A single count supports this clone. A junction boundary mismatches the germline segment, possibly from a read error. The chain uses TRBV30 and TRBJ1-2, with no clear D. CDR1 is GTSNPN and CDR2 is SVGIG in the germline V gene (reference sequence). The CDR3 has 13 residues. The CDR3 loop is CAWSVLGNYRYTF. The CDR3 DNA reads as TGTGCCTGGAGTGTTCTCGGGAACTATCGCTACACCTTC.

V usage is TRBV6-6 and J usage is TRBJ2-5, with a weak D call TRBD1 (6 bases). V was cut by 5 bases and J by 2 bases, with 9 bases left in between. This CDR3 is built from 13 residues. CDR1 and CDR2 (germline): MNHNY, SVGAGI (reference sequence). The CDR3 nucleotides are TGTGCCAGCAGTCGACAGGAGCAAGAGACCCAGTACTTC. This codes for CASSRQEQETQYF.

The chain has TRBV2 and TRBJ1-6, with D perhaps TRBD1 (5 bases). Germline CDR1 reads SNHLY; CDR2 reads FYNNEI. There are 10 residues in the CDR3. The germline V and J ends were trimmed by 8 bases and 11 bases, with 7 bases remaining between them. CDR3 in DNA: TGTGCCAGCGGGGCCCCACCCCTCCACTTT. This translates into CASGAPPLHF.

V is TRBV10-1 and J is TRBJ2-1; 10 bases match TRBD1. The CDR3 runs 15 residues. Losses at the gene ends were 5 bases for V and 6 bases for J; bases not matched to a gene: 7. Germline V gene sequence: CDR1 WNHNN, CDR2 SYGVQD (reference sequence). Written as DNA, the CDR3 is TGCGCCAGCAGTTCCGCAGACAGGGGGCCCAATGAGCAGTTCTTC. Translating gives CASSSADRGPNEQFF.

The rearrangement uses TRBV11-2 and TRBJ1-1, with 7 bases aligning to TRBD1. Germline V gene sequence: CDR1 SGHAT, CDR2 FQNNGV. Germline trimming cut 1 base from V and 4 bases from J; bases unmatched to any gene: 3. The CDR3 loop spans 14 amino acids. Here the CDR3 reads CASSLVGTATEAFF. In nucleotides, the CDR3 is TGTGCCAGCAGCTTAGTGGGGACAGCCACTGAAGCTTTCTTT.

The rearrangement links TRBV10-1 to TRBJ2-7; 7 bases agree with TRBD1. The V gene end was trimmed by 10 bases and the J gene end by 3 bases; junction bases not matched to a gene: 12. The CDR3 extends over 14 amino acids. Looked up from germline, CDR1 is WNHNN and CDR2 is SYGVQD (reference sequence). DNA for the CDR3: TGCGCCACCCGAATGGGACAGACGATCTACGAGCAGTACTTC. This sequence encodes CATRMGQTIYEQYF.

The V gene is TRBV9, the J gene TRBJ2-7, with 9 bases lining up with TRBD1. Trimming took 2 bases from V and 6 from J; bases not matched to a gene: 3. The CDR3 runs to 13 residues. Germline V lookup: CDR1 SGDLS, CDR2 YYNGEE. The CDR3 nucleotides are TGTGCCAGCAGCGTTGGGACAGGGTCCGAGCAGTACTTC. Amino acids: CASSVGTGSEQYF. Drawing the rest from reference TRBV9 and TRBJ2-7, the complete variable domain is DSGVTQTPKHLITATGQRVTLRCSPRSGDLSVYWYQQSLDQGLQFLIQYYNGEERAKGNILERFSAQQFPDLHSELNLSSLELGDSALYFCASSVGTGSEQYFGPGTRLTVT.

The chain links TRBV27 to TRBJ1-1; the D gene is possibly TRBD1 (5 bases). Deletions cut 0 bases from V and 5 bases from J, with 13 bases between. CDR3 length equals 15 residues. Germline loops: CDR1 MNHEY, CDR2 SMNVEV (reference sequence). As DNA, the CDR3 is TGTGCCAGCAGTTTATCGGGGCAGGCCTTGACTGAAGCTTTCTTT. Residues: CASSLSGQALTEAFF.

V is TRBV28 and J is TRBJ1-4; no clear D gene. The germline CDR1 and CDR2 sequences are MDHEN and SYDVKM. This CDR3 spans 14 amino acids. V was pared by 8 bases and J by 0 bases, with 10 bases between. The CDR3 loop reads CASGLLSTNEKLFF. CDR3 coding DNA: TGTGCCAGCGGACTATTATCAACTAATGAAAAACTGTTTTTT.

CDR3 nucleotides: TGCAGCGTTGTGGTGAAGGAGCCCGGCTATGGCTACACCTTC. Protein product: CSVVVKEPGYGYTF. V gene TRBV29-1 combines with J gene TRBJ1-2; D uncertain. CDR3 length: 14 residues. Germline V CDR1 and CDR2: SQVTM, ANQGSEA. The ends were cut back, 4 bases at V and 4 bases at J, with 16 bases in the middle.

The rearrangement links TRBV19 to TRBJ1-1, with D possibly being TRBD1 (5 bases). This CDR3 has 14 amino acids. V lost 3 bases and J lost 3, with 11 bases in between. CDR1 LNHDA and CDR2 SQIVND come from the germline V gene (reference sequence). The CDR3: CASSIVPRDTEAFF. CDR3 in DNA: TGTGCCAGTAGTATCGTCCCCAGGGACACTGAAGCTTTCTTT.

This chain uses TRBV27 with TRBJ2-3, with 10 bases identical to TRBD2. CDR3 length: 16 amino acids. J lost 2 bases, V lost 6 bases, and 8 bases had no gene match. Germline CDR1 is MNHEY and CDR2 is SMNVEV (reference sequence). Here the CDR3 DNA reads TGTGCCAGCAGCTATTCTAGCGGGGGCCACACAGATACGCAGTATTTT. Translated: CASSYSSGGHTDTQYF.

The chain uses TRBV4-1 and TRBJ2-2, with 8 bases fitting TRBD2. This CDR3 is built from 17 residues. The V gene's germline CDR1 is MGHRA and CDR2 YSYEKL. V dropped 0 bases and J dropped 4; count of bases not matched to a gene: 7. CDR3 sequence: CASSQEVTGLGTGELFF. The CDR3 DNA sequence: TGCGCCAGCAGCCAAGAGGTAACGGGACTAGGCACCGGGGAGCTGTTTTTT.

The genes are TRBV11-2 and TRBJ2-7; 8 bases match TRBD1. The CDR3 extends over 18 amino acids. Germline assignment: CDR1 SGHAT and CDR2 FQNNGV. V lost 5 bases, J lost 0 bases, and 15 bases stayed unmatched. Written as DNA, the CDR3 is TGTGCCAGCAGCCCACTTACAGGGGGACGCTCACCCTCCTACGAGCAGTACTTC. Translated, it gives CASSPLTGGRSPSYEQYF. Together with reference TRBV11-2 and TRBJ2-7, the CDR3 gives the full variable domain: EAGVAQSPRYKIIEKRQSVAFWCNPISGHATLYWYQQILGQGPKLLIQFQNNGVVDDSQLPKDRFSAERLKGVDSTLKIQPAKLEDSAVYLCASSPLTGGRSPSYEQYFGPGTRLTVT.

This clone was seen a single time. This chain joins TRBV6-1 and TRBJ2-6; 7 nucleotides agree with TRBD1. There are 15 residues in the CDR3. V was clipped by 6 bases and J by 1 base; unmatched bases: 3. Germline-derived CDR1 and CDR2 are MNHNS and SASEGT. The CDR3 reads CASSRDRSGANVLTF. CDR3 DNA sequence: TGTGCCAGCAGCCGGGACAGATCTGGGGCCAACGTCCTGACTTTC.